These T cell receptor beta chains were read from a single sample in a study of PD-1 blockade in mismatch repair-deficient tumors. TCRdb's copy holds only in-frame clones and misses some; the assay was immunoSEQ multiplex PCR. The table has approximately 79,000 clones, roughly 80% seen once. The sample consisted of peripheral blood, taken 44 weeks after starting pembrolizumab. The receptor source for this set is an adult with mismatch repair-deficient cancer. Both conserved end residues are part of each CDR3. The D gene is left open where the match is weak. Clone sizes are given selectively: once, few, many, or a class where the clone is expanded.

J | V | D | size | CDR3 | DNA
TRBJ1-2 | TRBV9 | . | . | CASSVRDYYGYTF | TGTGCCAGCAGCGTAAGGGACTACTATGGCTACACCTTC
TRBJ1-2 | TRBV5-1 | . | few | CASSLDRGEWYGYTF | TGCGCCAGCAGCCTGGATCGGGGAGAATGGTATGGCTACACCTTC
TRBJ1-4 | TRBV6-1 | TRBD1 | . | CASSEGTGVTNEKLFF | TGTGCCAGCAGTGAAGGGACAGGGGTAACTAATGAAAAACTGTTTTTT
TRBJ1-2 | TRBV9 | . | few | CASSVPQTGGYTF | TGTGCCAGCAGCGTACCCCAGACAGGTGGCTACACCTTC
TRBJ2-7 | TRBV4-2 | . | . | CASSPWMAGAYEQYF | TGTGCCAGCAGCCCGTGGATGGCAGGGGCCTACGAGCAGTACTTC
TRBJ2-7 | TRBV5-1 | . | . | CASRSQQGGYEQYF | TGCGCCAGCAGATCCCAACAGGGGGGGTACGAGCAGTACTTC
TRBJ2-7 | TRBV9 | TRBD2 | . | CASSVISGMGEQYF | TGTGCCAGCAGCGTTATTAGCGGGATGGGTGAGCAGTACTTC
TRBJ2-7 | TRBV15 | TRBD2 | . | CATSTLQGHSGRRVYEQYF | TGTGCCACCAGCACCTTACAGGGACACAGCGGGAGGAGGGTCTACGAGCAGTACTTC
TRBJ2-1 | TRBV7-9 | . | . | CASSLSGQNNEQFF | TGTGCCAGCAGCTTGTCCGGCCAGAACAATGAGCAGTTCTTC
TRBJ2-3 | TRBV4-1 | . | . | CASSQDETDTQYF | TGCGCCAGCAGCCAAGATGAGACAGATACGCAGTATTTT
TRBJ1-2 | TRBV7-3 | TRBD1 | once | CASSPGGRGRRNGYTF | TGTGCCAGCAGCCCGGGTGGCAGGGGGCGCAGAAATGGCTACACCTTC
TRBJ1-4 | TRBV30 | . | . | CAWSLGDLDEKLFF | TGTGCCTGGAGTCTCGGAGACTTGGATGAAAAACTGTTTTTT
TRBJ2-5 | TRBV11-3 | TRBD1 | once | CASSLARGLQETQYF | TGTGCCAGCAGCTTAGCCAGGGGGCTCCAAGAGACCCAGTACTTC
TRBJ1-3 | TRBV6-5 | TRBD1 | . | CASSWGQPSGNTIYF | TGTGCCAGCAGTTGGGGACAGCCCTCTGGAAACACCATATATTTT
TRBJ2-7 | TRBV10-3 | . | . | CAISATKPGTYEQYF | TGTGCCATCAGTGCCACAAAGCCGGGAACCTACGAGCAGTACTTC
TRBJ2-2 | TRBV5-1 | . | . | CASKEGTPLTGELFF | TGCGCCAGCAAAGAGGGGACACCCCTTACCGGGGAGCTGTTTTTT
TRBJ1-3 | TRBV7-8 | TRBD1 | once | CASSPTTGAGNTIYF | TGTGCCAGCAGCCCCACGACAGGGGCTGGAAACACCATATATTTT
TRBJ2-7 | TRBV27 | TRBD1 | . | CASSPRTGRPSYEQYF | TGTGCCAGCAGTCCGAGGACAGGGCGTCCTTCCTACGAGCAGTACTTC
TRBJ2-7 | TRBV11-2 | . | . | CASSPGIYEQYF | TGTGCCAGCAGCCCCGGGATCTACGAGCAGTACTTC
TRBJ2-1 | TRBV27 | . | . | CASSTTPQRRESAYNEQFF | TGTGCCAGCAGTACTACCCCCCAGCGGCGGGAAAGCGCCTACAATGAGCAGTTCTTC
TRBJ2-7 | TRBV5-1 | . | few | CASSLGDGRRHF | TGCGCCAGCAGCTTGGGAGATGGACGGAGGCACTTC
TRBJ1-1 | TRBV29-1 | . | . | CSGYRDSGTEAFF | TGCAGCGGATATCGGGACTCAGGAACTGAAGCTTTCTTT
TRBJ2-7 | TRBV30 | TRBD2 | . | CAWKPTSGKQYF | TGTGCCTGGAAACCGACTAGCGGGAAGCAGTACTTC
TRBJ2-1 | TRBV6-4 | . | . | CASSTGPYNEQFF | TGTGCCAGCAGTACTGGACCGTACAATGAGCAGTTCTTC
TRBJ2-7 | TRBV7-9 | . | . | CASSLEVGRDFYEQYF | TGTGCCAGCAGCTTAGAAGTTGGGCGGGACTTCTACGAGCAGTACTTC
TRBJ2-7 | TRBV30 | . | . | CAGQGLAEQYF | TGTGCCGGTCAGGGGTTGGCCGAGCAGTACTTC
TRBJ1-2 | TRBV7-9 | TRBD1 | . | CASSLGTGINYGYTF | TGTGCCAGCAGCTTAGGGACAGGAATAAACTATGGCTACACCTTC
TRBJ2-1 | TRBV7-3 | TRBD2 | once | CASSPRPAGVSEEQFF | TGTGCCAGCAGCCCCAGACCAGCGGGAGTTTCCGAGGAGCAGTTCTTC
TRBJ1-3 | TRBV30 | . | . | CALRGGRGNTIYF | TGTGCCCTGCGGGGGGGCCGTGGAAACACCATATATTTT
TRBJ2-7 | TRBV7-8 | TRBD2 | . | CASSLWALSGGTYEQYF | TGTGCCAGCAGCTTATGGGCCTTAAGCGGGGGCACCTACGAGCAGTACTTC
TRBJ2-1 | TRBV5-6 | . | . | CASRGGTPGHNEQFF | TGTGCCAGCAGGGGGGGGACACCGGGCCACAATGAGCAGTTCTTC
TRBJ1-2 | TRBV29-1 | . | once | CSVEAWTGSYGYTF | TGCAGCGTTGAAGCCTGGACGGGGAGCTATGGCTACACCTTC
TRBJ2-5 | TRBV7-7 | . | . | CASSLLGWRETQYF | TGTGCTAGCAGCTTACTAGGGTGGCGGGAGACCCAGTACTTC
TRBJ2-5 | TRBV7-2 | . | . | CASSPRWGRETQYF | TGTGCCAGCAGCCCCCGTTGGGGGAGGGAGACCCAGTACTTC
TRBJ2-2 | TRBV7-2 | . | . | CASSGKNTGELFF | TGTGCCAGCAGCGGCAAGAACACCGGGGAGCTGTTTTTT
TRBJ2-1 | TRBV28 | TRBD2 | medium-sized | CASSRPGTSGASSYNEQFF | TGTGCCAGCAGTCGACCCGGGACTAGCGGGGCTAGCTCCTACAATGAGCAGTTCTTC
TRBJ2-2 | TRBV11-2 | TRBD2 | . | CASSLLSGRAAGELFF | TGTGCCAGCAGCTTATTAAGCGGGAGGGCCGCCGGGGAGCTGTTTTTT
TRBJ1-2 | TRBV7-3 | . | . | CASSYGTASGGYTF | TGTGCCAGCAGCTATGGGACCGCCTCTGGGGGCTACACCTTC
TRBJ2-1 | TRBV7-2 | . | . | CASSLGGSEQFF | TGTGCCAGCAGCTTGGGCGGTTCTGAGCAGTTCTTC
TRBJ1-2 | TRBV28 | . | . | CASSSPRGGKSWYTF | TGTGCCAGCAGTTCCCCCCGCGGGGGAAAGTCTTGGTACACCTTC
TRBJ2-1 | TRBV7-3 | . | . | CASSLEGHSYNEQFF | TGTGCCAGCAGCTTAGAGGGCCACTCCTACAATGAGCAGTTCTTC